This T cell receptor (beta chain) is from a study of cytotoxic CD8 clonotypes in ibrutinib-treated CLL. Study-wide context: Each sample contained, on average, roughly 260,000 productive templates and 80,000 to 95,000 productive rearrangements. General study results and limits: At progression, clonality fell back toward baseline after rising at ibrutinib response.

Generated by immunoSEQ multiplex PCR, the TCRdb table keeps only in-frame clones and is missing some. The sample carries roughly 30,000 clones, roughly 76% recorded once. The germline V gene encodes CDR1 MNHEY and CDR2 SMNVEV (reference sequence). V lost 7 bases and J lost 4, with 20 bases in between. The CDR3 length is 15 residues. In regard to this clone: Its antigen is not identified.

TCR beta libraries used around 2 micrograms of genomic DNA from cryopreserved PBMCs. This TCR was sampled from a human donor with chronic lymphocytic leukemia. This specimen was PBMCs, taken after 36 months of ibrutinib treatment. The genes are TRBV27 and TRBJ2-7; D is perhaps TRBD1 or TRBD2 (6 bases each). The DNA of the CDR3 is TGTGCCAGCACCACCTTCCGGCAGGGGAGGTACGAGCAGTACTTC. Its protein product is CASTTFRQGRYEQYF.